A single sample gave rise to the 30 T cell receptor beta chains below, sequenced in a study of blood T cell repertoires in COVID-19. Sequencing was performed with immunoSEQ multiplex PCR; in TCRdb, only in-frame clones are kept and a portion is missing. The table shows around 99,000 clones, with approximately 84% occurring only once. Sequenced: peripheral blood. These receptors came from a woman in her forties or fifties with acute or convalescent COVID-19.

The chain recombines TRBV5-1 with TRBJ1-4; D is unclear. The CDR3 sequence is 15 residues long. Germline CDR1 is SGHRS and CDR2 is YFSETQ. V was trimmed by 1 base and J by 5 bases, leaving 12 bases between them. DNA for the CDR3: TGCGCCAGCAGCTTGATTCCAGGCGGGAATGAAAAACTGTTTTTT. Its translation: CASSLIPGGNEKLFF. Based on the CDR3 plus reference TRBV5-1 and TRBJ1-4, the full variable domain is KAGVTQTPRYLIKTRGQQVTLSCSPISGHRSVSWYQQTPGQGLQFLFEYFSETQRNKGNFPGRFSGRQFSNSRSEMNVSTLELGDSALYLCASSLIPGGNEKLFFGSGTQLSVL.

This clone was recorded only once. The chain combines TRBV16 with TRBJ1-2, with D hard to call. Germline lookup yields CDR1 KGHSY and CDR2 FQNENV. The V end was cut by 4 bases, the J end by 8 bases, with 14 bases between. The CDR3 loop spans 13 amino acids. The CDR3 sequence is CASSRDRPEGYTF. The DNA for the CDR3 is TGTGCCAGCAGCCGAGATCGTCCGGAGGGCTACACCTTC.

This clone was observed a handful of times. The chain links TRBV6-5 to TRBJ1-5; 8 positions match TRBD1. CDR1 and CDR2 (germline): MNHEY, SVGAGI. The CDR3 length is 13 residues. The junction had 6 bases not matched to a gene; V was cut back by 7 bases and J by 7 bases. In DNA form, the CDR3 reads TGTGCCAGCACTCAAGACAGGGGCCAGCCCCAGCATTTT. This gives the protein CASTQDRGQPQHF.

This chain uses TRBV3-1 (or the pseudogene TRBV3-2) with TRBJ1-1, with D maybe TRBD1 (5 bases). Trimming removed 4 bases from V and 3 bases from J, with 18 bases in between. The CDR3 sequence is 16 residues long. CDR1 and CDR2 from the germline V gene are LGHDT and YNNKEL (reference sequence). The CDR3 region has the DNA TGTGCCAGCAGCCCCCGCGCAGGGCAGAAGGACACTGAAGCTTTCTTT. It translates to CASSPRAGQKDTEAFF.

V gene TRBV4-1 combines with J gene TRBJ1-1; a weak D match, TRBD1 (6 bases). This CDR3 spans 14 amino acids. Germline-derived CDR1 and CDR2 are MGHRA and YSYEKL. Deletions cut 0 bases from V and 5 bases from J, with 10 bases between. The CDR3 sequence: CASSQEERGTEAFF. Here the CDR3 DNA reads TGCGCCAGCAGCCAAGAGGAAAGGGGGACTGAAGCTTTCTTT.

The V gene is TRBV28, the J gene TRBJ1-2; tentative D call: TRBD1 (6 bases). This CDR3 has 14 amino acids. Germline CDR1 and CDR2: MDHEN and SYDVKM. Trimming pared 6 bases from V and 4 bases from J, leaving 15 bases between. CDR3 loop: CASSYTRGGYGYTF. The CDR3 DNA is TGTGCCAGCAGCTATACCAGGGGCGGCTATGGCTACACCTTC.

This chain uses TRBV7-7 with TRBJ2-3, with D maybe TRBD2 (7 bases). Looked up from germline, CDR1 is SSHAT and CDR2 is FNYEAQ (reference sequence). There are 15 residues in the CDR3. The CDR3 nucleotides are TGTGCTAGCTCCCGCCCGGGGGGCAGCACAGATACGCAGTATTTT. Its protein is CASSRPGGSTDTQYF. Combining the CDR3 with reference TRBV7-7 and TRBJ2-3 gives the whole variable domain GAGVSQSPRYKVTKRGQDVTLRCDPISSHATLYWYQQALGQGPEFLTYFNYEAQPDKSGLPSDRFSAERPEGSISTLTIQRTEQRDSAMYRCASSRPGGSTDTQYFGPGTRLTVL.

This chain joins TRBV2 and TRBJ2-7; D might be TRBD2 (6 bases). CDR1 is SNHLY and CDR2 is FYNNEI in the germline V gene. The CDR3 loop spans 12 amino acids. The germline V and J ends were trimmed by 9 bases and 0 bases, with 9 bases remaining between them. CDR3 sequence: CASGGSSYEQYF. The CDR3, as DNA: TGTGCCAGTGGGGGGAGCTCCTACGAGCAGTACTTC.

The table lists this clone with a count of one. The chain joins TRBV11-1 to TRBJ2-7, with 7 bases aligning to TRBD1. CDR1 is SGHAT and CDR2 is FQDESV in the germline V gene (reference sequence). The CDR3 spans 13 residues. After removal of 6 bases from V and 6 bases from J, the junction contained 8 bases not matched to a gene. The CDR3 DNA follows: TGTGCCAGCAGGTCCGGACAGGTCGGCGAGCAGTACTTC. This encodes CASRSGQVGEQYF.

This chain connects TRBV25-1 to TRBJ1-3, with D possibly matching TRBD1 (5 bases). CDR1 and CDR2 (germline): MGHDK, SYGVNS. The CDR3 has 14 residues. The germline V and J ends were trimmed by 2 bases and 5 bases, with 10 bases remaining between them. The CDR3 loop reads CASSEPRGRNTIYF. CDR3 DNA: TGTGCCAGCAGTGAACCACGGGGGAGAAACACCATATATTTT.

This CDR3 reads CASSRQANNEKLFF. The DNA for the CDR3 is TGTGCCAGCAGCCGACAGGCGAATAATGAAAAACTGTTTTTT. This sequence joins TRBV25-1 and TRBJ1-4; perhaps TRBD1 as D (6 bases). The V gene's germline CDR1 is MGHDK and CDR2 SYGVNS. The CDR3 covers 14 residues. Trimming left V 6 bases short and J 4 bases short, with 12 bases between.

The sample holds a few counts of this clone. This chain joins TRBV5-1 and TRBJ1-3; 7 bases line up with TRBD1. Losses at the gene ends were 0 bases for V and 3 bases for J; bases not matched to a gene: 6. This CDR3 has 16 residues. The germline CDR1 and CDR2 sequences are SGHRS and YFSETQ. In DNA, the CDR3 is TGCGCCAGCAGCTTGGGAGGAGGGGGCAATGGAAACACCATATATTTT. Protein product: CASSLGGGGNGNTIYF.

The chain couples TRBV5-4 to TRBJ1-6; possibly TRBD1 for D (6 bases). Germline V gene data show CDR1 as SGHNT and CDR2 as YYREEE (reference sequence). Trimming took 0 bases from V and 7 from J, leaving 11 bases between them. The CDR3 extends over 15 amino acids. The CDR3 loop is CASSLGPGTNSPLHF. CDR3 DNA sequence: TGTGCCAGCAGCTTGGGTCCAGGGACAAATTCACCCCTCCACTTT.

This clone has a handful of counts. The rearrangement joins TRBV5-4 to TRBJ1-1; 7 positions agree with TRBD1. The junction had 9 bases not matched to a gene; V was cut back by 1 base and J by 6 bases. Germline CDR1 and CDR2: SGHNT and YYREEE (reference sequence). CDR3 size: 15 residues. DNA for the CDR3: TGTGCCAGCAGCTTGTTAGGTAACAGGGGTGCTGAAGCTTTCTTT. This encodes CASSLLGNRGAEAFF.

V usage is TRBV2 and J usage is TRBJ2-3, with TRBD1 identical over 7 bases. The V segment lost 5 bases and the J segment 1 base; nucleotides outside the gene matches: 6. CDR3 size: 15 residues. The germline CDR1 and CDR2 sequences are SNHLY and FYNNEI. The CDR3 sequence: CASSSQGFGTDTQYF. The CDR3 DNA sequence: TGTGCCAGCAGTTCACAGGGGTTTGGCACAGATACGCAGTATTTT.

This chain joins TRBV5-1 and TRBJ1-1, with D uncertain. The length of the CDR3 is 14 residues. Germline CDR1 SGHRS, CDR2 YFSETQ. V was shortened by 0 bases and J by 3 bases, with 9 bases between the two germline ends. Written as DNA, the CDR3 is TGCGCCAGCAGCTTGGACGCTGAGTACACTGAAGCTTTCTTT. It translates to CASSLDAEYTEAFF. Full variable domain (remainder filled in from reference TRBV5-1 and TRBJ1-1): KAGVTQTPRYLIKTRGQQVTLSCSPISGHRSVSWYQQTPGQGLQFLFEYFSETQRNKGNFPGRFSGRQFSNSRSEMNVSTLELGDSALYLCASSLDAEYTEAFFGQGTRLTVV.

This chain connects TRBV6-5 to TRBJ1-3, with D possibly TRBD1 on 6 matching bases. Germline-derived CDR1 and CDR2 are MNHEY and SVGAGI. V lost 2 bases, J lost 4 bases, and 9 bases lay in between. The CDR3 length is 14 residues. The CDR3 region has the DNA TGTGCCAGCAGTTACGCAGGGGAGGGAAACACCATATATTTT. This translates into CASSYAGEGNTIYF.

This clone was recorded a few times. V usage is TRBV5-6 and J usage is TRBJ2-3; perhaps TRBD2 as D (6 bases). V was cut by 4 bases and J by 5 bases, with 14 bases left in between. CDR3 length equals 14 residues. Germline values: CDR1 SGHDT, CDR2 YYEEEE. CDR3 DNA: TGTGCCAGCAGCCGACTCCGTAGCGGAGATACGCAGTATTTT. Translating gives CASSRLRSGDTQYF.

V usage is TRBV5-1 and J usage is TRBJ1-6, with D hard to call. The CDR3 is 16 amino acids. Germline V gene sequence: CDR1 SGHRS, CDR2 YFSETQ. V gave up 0 bases and J gave up 0 bases, with 7 bases separating them. CDR3 nucleotide sequence: TGCGCCAGCAGCTTGGACAGCAGCTCCTATAATTCACCCCTCCACTTT. This sequence encodes CASSLDSSSYNSPLHF.

The DNA of the CDR3 is TGCGCCAGCAGCTTCTCCTGGGGAGTCTCTGGGGCCAACGTCCTGACTTTC. It translates to CASSFSWGVSGANVLTF. The chain couples TRBV5-1 to TRBJ2-6; possibly TRBD2 for D (5 bases). Looked up from germline, CDR1 is SGHRS and CDR2 is YFSETQ. The V gene lost 2 bases and the J gene lost 0 bases, with 12 bases spanning the gap. This CDR3 is built from 17 residues.

The rearrangement uses TRBV4-1 and TRBJ2-1; D not certain. The CDR3 length is 15 residues. V lost 0 bases to trimming and J lost 3 bases, with 9 bases between them. The V gene's germline CDR1 is MGHRA and CDR2 YSYEKL. The CDR3 coding sequence is TGCGCCAGCAGCCAAGATATTGTATACTACAATGAGCAGTTCTTC. It specifies CASSQDIVYYNEQFF.

V gene TRBV19 combines with J gene TRBJ1-6, with D maybe TRBD1 (5 bases). V lost 6 bases, J lost 7 bases, and 13 bases lay in between. The CDR3 spans 14 residues. Looked up from germline, CDR1 is LNHDA and CDR2 is SQIVND (reference sequence). The CDR3 here is CASRMGGLNSPLHF. In DNA, the CDR3 is TGTGCCAGTAGGATGGGGGGACTAAATTCACCCCTCCACTTT.

The chain couples TRBV14 to TRBJ2-7; a weak D match, TRBD1 (6 bases). The germline V gene encodes CDR1 SGHDN and CDR2 FVKESK. The V end was cut by 0 bases, the J end by 5 bases, with 8 bases between. The CDR3 has 13 residues. The CDR3 nucleotides are TGTGCCAGCAGCCAAGAATGGGGGCACGAGCAGTACTTC. Protein product: CASSQEWGHEQYF.

Concerning this clone: The germline gene is not matched at one end of the junction; a read error may be the cause. The V and J genes are TRBV7-7 and TRBJ1-3; D gene unclear. The CDR3 contains 19 residues. Per the germline V gene, CDR1 is SSHAT and CDR2 is FNYEAQ (reference sequence). CDR3 amino acids: CASSLSVAGFFLIGNTIYF. CDR3 sequence (DNA): TGTGCTAGCAGCTTAAGTGTGGCAGGATTTTTTCTAATAGGAAACACCATATATTTT.

CDR3 loop: CASSPGEIAYEQYF. In DNA, the CDR3 is TGTGCCAGCAGCCCGGGAGAGATCGCCTACGAGCAGTACTTC. The rearrangement joins TRBV2 to TRBJ2-7, with a weak D call TRBD2 (6 bases). Trimming pared 6 bases from V and 2 bases from J, leaving 14 bases between. Germline CDR1 reads SNHLY; CDR2 reads FYNNEI. The CDR3 has 14 amino acids.

The chain uses TRBV6-1 and TRBJ2-1; 7 nucleotides line up with TRBD2. The germline CDR1 and CDR2 sequences are MNHNS and SASEGT. V dropped 11 bases and J dropped 0; count of bases not matched to a gene: 4. The CDR3 runs 13 residues. The CDR3 loop is CAALADSYNEQFF. The DNA for the CDR3 is TGTGCCGCGCTAGCGGACTCCTACAATGAGCAGTTCTTC.

This clone was observed a few times. The rearrangement uses TRBV28 and TRBJ1-1; 7 positions agree with TRBD1. This CDR3 region has 12 residues. V lost 6 bases, J lost 5 bases, and 3 bases stayed unmatched. The germline CDR1 and CDR2 sequences are MDHEN and SYDVKM. Written as DNA, the CDR3 is TGTGCCAGCAGGGTACAGGGGACTGAAGCTTTCTTT. Amino acid sequence: CASRVQGTEAFF.

CDR3 loop: CAWSSGGKGETQYF. CDR3 in DNA: TGTGCCTGGAGTAGCGGGGGGAAGGGAGAGACCCAGTACTTC. V and J are TRBV30 and TRBJ2-5; 9 positions agree with TRBD2. V lost 2 bases, J lost 4 bases, and 5 bases stayed unmatched. This CDR3 is built from 14 residues. Germline V gives CDR1 GTSNPN, CDR2 SVGIG (reference sequence).

This chain links TRBV2 with TRBJ2-6, with 9 bases that match TRBD1. From germline, CDR1 is SNHLY and CDR2 FYNNEI. Unmatched junction bases numbered 11, after V lost 6 bases and J lost 2 bases. The CDR3 loop spans 18 amino acids. As DNA, the CDR3 is TGTGCCAGCAGGGAATTCCGGGACAGGGTCACTGGGGCCAACGTCCTGACTTTC. This translates into CASREFRDRVTGANVLTF.

The J gene is TRBJ1-6, the V gene TRBV6-4; TRBD1 matches at 8 bases. J gave up 10 bases and V 3 bases, and 8 bases lay outside the gene matches. Germline V gene lookup returns CDR1 MRHNA and CDR2 SNTAGT. The CDR3 covers 15 residues. CDR3 protein: CASSERGTGGSPLHF. The CDR3, as DNA: TGTGCCAGCAGTGAGAGAGGGACAGGCGGGTCACCCCTCCACTTT.